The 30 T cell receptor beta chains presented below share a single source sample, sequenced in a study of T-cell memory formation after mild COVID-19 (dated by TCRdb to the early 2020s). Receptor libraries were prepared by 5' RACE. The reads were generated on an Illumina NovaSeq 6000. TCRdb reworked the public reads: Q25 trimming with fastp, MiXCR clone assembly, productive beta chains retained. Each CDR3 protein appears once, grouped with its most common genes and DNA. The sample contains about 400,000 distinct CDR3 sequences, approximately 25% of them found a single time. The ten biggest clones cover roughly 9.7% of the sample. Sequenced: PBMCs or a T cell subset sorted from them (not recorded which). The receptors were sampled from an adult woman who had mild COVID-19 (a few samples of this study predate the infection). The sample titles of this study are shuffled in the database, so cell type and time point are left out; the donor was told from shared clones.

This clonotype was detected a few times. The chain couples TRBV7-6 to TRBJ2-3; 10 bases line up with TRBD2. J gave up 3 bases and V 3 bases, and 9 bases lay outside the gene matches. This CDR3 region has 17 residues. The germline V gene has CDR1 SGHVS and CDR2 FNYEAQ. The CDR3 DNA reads TGTGCCAGCAGCTTCGGTCAGCGGGGGGGCAGAACAGATACGCAGTATTTT. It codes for CASSFGQRGGRTDTQYF.

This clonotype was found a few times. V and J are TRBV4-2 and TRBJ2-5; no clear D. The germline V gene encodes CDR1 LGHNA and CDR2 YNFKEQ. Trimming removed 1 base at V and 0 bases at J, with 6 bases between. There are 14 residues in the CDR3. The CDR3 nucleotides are TGTGCCAGCAGCCAAGGGGCGGACCAAGAGACCCAGTACTTC. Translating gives CASSQGADQETQYF.

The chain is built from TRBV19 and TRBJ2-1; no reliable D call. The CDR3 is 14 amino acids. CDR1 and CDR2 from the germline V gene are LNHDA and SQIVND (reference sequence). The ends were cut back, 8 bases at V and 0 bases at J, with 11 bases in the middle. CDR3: CASSERSSYNEQFF. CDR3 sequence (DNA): TGTGCCAGTTCCGAACGGAGCTCCTACAATGAGCAGTTCTTC.

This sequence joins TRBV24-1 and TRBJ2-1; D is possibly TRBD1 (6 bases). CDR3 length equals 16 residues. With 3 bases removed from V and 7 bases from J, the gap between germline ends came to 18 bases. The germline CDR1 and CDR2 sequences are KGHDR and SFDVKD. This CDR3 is CATSDPRVVQGNEQFF. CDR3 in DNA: TGTGCCACCAGTGATCCCAGGGTAGTTCAGGGGAATGAGCAGTTCTTC.

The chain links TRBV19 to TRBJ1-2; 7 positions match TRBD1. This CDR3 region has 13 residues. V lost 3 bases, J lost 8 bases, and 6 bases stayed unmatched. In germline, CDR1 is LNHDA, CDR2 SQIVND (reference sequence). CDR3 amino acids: CASSINRGDGYTF. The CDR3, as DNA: TGTGCCAGTAGTATTAACAGGGGCGACGGCTACACCTTC.

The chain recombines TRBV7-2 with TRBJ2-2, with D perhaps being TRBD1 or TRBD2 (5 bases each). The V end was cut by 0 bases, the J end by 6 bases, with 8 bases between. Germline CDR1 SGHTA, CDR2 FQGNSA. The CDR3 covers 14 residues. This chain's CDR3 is CASSLAPGPGELFF. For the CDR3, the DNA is TGTGCCAGCAGCTTAGCCCCGGGACCCGGGGAGCTGTTTTTT.

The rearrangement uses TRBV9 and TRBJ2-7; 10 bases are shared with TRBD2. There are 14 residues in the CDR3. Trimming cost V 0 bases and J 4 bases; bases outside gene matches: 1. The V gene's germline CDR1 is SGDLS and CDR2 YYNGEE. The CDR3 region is CASSVGAGGYEQYF. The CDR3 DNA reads TGTGCCAGCAGCGTAGGAGCGGGAGGGTACGAGCAGTACTTC.

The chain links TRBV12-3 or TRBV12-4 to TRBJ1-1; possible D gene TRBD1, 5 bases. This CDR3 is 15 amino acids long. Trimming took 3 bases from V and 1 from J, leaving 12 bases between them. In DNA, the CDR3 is TGTGCCAGCAGTTTGTCCCCCGGGGGGAACACTGAAGCTTTCTTT. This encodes CASSLSPGGNTEAFF.

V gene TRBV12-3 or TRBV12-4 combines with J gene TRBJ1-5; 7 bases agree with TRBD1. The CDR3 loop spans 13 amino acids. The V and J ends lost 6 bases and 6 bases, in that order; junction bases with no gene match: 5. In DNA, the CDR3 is TGTGCCAGCAGACGACAGGGAAGTCAGCCCCAGCATTTT. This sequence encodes CASRRQGSQPQHF.

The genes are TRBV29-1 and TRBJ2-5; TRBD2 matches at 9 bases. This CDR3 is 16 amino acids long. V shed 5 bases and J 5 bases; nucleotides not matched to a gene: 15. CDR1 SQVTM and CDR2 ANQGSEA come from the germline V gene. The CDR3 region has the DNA TGCAGCGTTCATAGAAGCTCTGCGGGAGGGCTGGAGACCCAGTACTTC. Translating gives CSVHRSSAGGLETQYF.

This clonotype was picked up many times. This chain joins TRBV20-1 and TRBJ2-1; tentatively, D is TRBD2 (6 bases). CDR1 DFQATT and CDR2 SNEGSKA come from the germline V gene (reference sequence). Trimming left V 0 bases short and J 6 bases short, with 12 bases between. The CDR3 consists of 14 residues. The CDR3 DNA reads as TGCAGTGCTAGAGAACCTACGGGGGTCAATGAGCAGTTCTTC. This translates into CSAREPTGVNEQFF.

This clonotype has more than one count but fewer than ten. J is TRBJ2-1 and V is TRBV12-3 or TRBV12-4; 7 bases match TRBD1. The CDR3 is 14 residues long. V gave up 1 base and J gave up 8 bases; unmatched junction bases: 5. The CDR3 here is CASSLEQGSDEQFF. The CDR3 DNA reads TGTGCCAGCAGTTTAGAACAGGGGAGCGATGAGCAGTTCTTC.

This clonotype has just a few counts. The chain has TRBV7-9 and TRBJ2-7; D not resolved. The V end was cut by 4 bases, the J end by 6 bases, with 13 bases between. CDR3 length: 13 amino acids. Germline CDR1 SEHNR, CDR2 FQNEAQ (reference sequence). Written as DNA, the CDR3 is TGTGCCAGCAGCTCGCGGACCCCATTCGAGCAGTACTTC. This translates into CASSSRTPFEQYF.

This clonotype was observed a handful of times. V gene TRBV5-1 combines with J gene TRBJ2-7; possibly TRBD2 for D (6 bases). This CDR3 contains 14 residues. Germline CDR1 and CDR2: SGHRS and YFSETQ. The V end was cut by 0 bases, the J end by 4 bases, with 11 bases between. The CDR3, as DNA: TGCGCCAGCAGCTTGGAGGTGGGGGGTTACGAGCAGTACTTC. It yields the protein CASSLEVGGYEQYF.

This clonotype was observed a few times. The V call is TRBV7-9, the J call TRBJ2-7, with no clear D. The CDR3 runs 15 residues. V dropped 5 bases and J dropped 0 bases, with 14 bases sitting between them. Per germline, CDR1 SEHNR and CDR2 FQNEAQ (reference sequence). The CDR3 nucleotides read TGTGCCAGCAGCCATCCCCCCGGGTACTCCTACGAGCAGTACTTC. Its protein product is CASSHPPGYSYEQYF.

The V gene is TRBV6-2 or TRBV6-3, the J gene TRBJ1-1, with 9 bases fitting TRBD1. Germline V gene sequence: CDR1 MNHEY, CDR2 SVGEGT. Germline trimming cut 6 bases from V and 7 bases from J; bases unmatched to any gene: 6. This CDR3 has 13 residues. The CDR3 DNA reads TGTGCCAGCAGCCTGCCGGGACAGGGTGAAGCTTTCTTT. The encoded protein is CASSLPGQGEAFF.

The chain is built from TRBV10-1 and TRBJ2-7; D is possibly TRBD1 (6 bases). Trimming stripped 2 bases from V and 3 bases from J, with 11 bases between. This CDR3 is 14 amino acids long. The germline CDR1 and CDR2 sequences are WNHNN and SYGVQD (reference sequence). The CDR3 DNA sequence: TGCGCCAGCAGTGAGGGACAGCCTAACTACGAGCAGTACTTC. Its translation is CASSEGQPNYEQYF.

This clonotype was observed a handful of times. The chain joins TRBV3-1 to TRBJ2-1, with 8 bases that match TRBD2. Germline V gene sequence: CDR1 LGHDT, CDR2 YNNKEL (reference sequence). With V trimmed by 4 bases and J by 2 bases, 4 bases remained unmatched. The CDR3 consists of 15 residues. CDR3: CASSLRGGTYNEQFF. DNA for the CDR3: TGTGCCAGCAGCCTCCGCGGGGGGACCTACAATGAGCAGTTCTTC.

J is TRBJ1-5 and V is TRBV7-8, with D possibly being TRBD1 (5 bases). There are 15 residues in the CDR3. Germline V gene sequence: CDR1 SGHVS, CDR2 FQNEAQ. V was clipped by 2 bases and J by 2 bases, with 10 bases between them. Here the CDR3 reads CASSLNGGGNQPQHF. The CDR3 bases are TGTGCCAGCAGCTTAAACGGGGGAGGCAATCAGCCCCAGCATTTT.

CDR3 coding DNA: TGTGCCACCAGCCCGACAGGGCCTGTGGAAGCTTTCTTT. Encoded protein: CATSPTGPVEAFF. The chain recombines TRBV15 with TRBJ1-1, with 7 positions matching TRBD1. The trim removed 5 bases at V and 8 bases at J, leaving 8 bases unmatched. The germline V gene has CDR1 LNHNV and CDR2 YYDKDF (reference sequence). The CDR3 is 13 residues long. The entire variable domain, with the rest obtained from reference TRBV15 and TRBJ1-1, is as follows: DAMVIQNPRYQVTQFGKPVTLSCSQTLNHNVMYWYQQKSSQAPKLLFHYYDKDFNNEADTPDNFQSRRPNTSFCFLDIRSPGLGDTAMYLCATSPTGPVEAFFGQGTRLTVV.

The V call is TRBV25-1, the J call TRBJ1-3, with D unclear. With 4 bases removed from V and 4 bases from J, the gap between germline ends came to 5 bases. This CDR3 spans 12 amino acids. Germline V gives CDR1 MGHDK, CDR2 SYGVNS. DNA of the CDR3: TGTGCCAGCAGTGCCCCGGGAAACACCATATATTTT. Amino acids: CASSAPGNTIYF. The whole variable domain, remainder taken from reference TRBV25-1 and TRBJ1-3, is EADIYQTPRYLVIGTGKKITLECSQTMGHDKMYWYQQDPGMELHLIHYSYGVNSTEKGDLSSESTVSRIRTEHFPLTLESARPSHTSQYLCASSAPGNTIYFGEGSWLTVV.

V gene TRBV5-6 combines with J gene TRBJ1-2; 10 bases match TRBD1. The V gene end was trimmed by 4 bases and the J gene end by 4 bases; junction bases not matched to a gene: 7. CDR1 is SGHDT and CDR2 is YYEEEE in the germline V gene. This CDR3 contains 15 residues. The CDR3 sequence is CASSQTGTGAYGYTF. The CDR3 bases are TGTGCCAGCAGCCAAACCGGGACAGGGGCCTATGGCTACACCTTC.

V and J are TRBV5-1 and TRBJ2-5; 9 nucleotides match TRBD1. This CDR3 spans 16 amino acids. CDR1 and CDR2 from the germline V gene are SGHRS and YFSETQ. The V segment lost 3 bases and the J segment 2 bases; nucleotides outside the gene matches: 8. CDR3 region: CASSSTGTGIQETQYF. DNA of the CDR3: TGCGCCAGCAGCTCGACCGGGACAGGGATTCAAGAGACCCAGTACTTC.

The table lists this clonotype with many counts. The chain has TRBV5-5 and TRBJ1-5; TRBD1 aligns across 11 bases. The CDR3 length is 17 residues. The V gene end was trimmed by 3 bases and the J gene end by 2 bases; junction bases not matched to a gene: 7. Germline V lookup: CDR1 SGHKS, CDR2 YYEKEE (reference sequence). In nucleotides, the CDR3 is TGTGCCAGCAGCTCCGGGACAGGGGGTTCGGGCAATCAGCCCCAGCATTTT. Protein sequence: CASSSGTGGSGNQPQHF.

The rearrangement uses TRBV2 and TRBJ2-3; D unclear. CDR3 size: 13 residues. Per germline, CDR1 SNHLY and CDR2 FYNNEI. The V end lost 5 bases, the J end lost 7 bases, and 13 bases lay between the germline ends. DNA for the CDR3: TGTGCCAGCAGTCCCAACCGAAGGAATACGCAGTATTTT. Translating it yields CASSPNRRNTQYF.

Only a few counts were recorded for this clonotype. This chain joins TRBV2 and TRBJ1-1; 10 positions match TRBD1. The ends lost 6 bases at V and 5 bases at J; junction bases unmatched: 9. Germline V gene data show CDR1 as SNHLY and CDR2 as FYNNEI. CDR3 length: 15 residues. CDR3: CASSVRDRGTTEAFF. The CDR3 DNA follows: TGTGCCAGCAGCGTCAGGGACAGGGGTACGACTGAAGCTTTCTTT.

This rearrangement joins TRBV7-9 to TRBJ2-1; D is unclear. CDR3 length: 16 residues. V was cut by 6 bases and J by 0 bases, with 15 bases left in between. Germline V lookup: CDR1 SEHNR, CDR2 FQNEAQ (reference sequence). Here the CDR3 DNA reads TGTGCCAGCAGAGCGTCAGGCGTGAGCTCCTACAATGAGCAGTTCTTC. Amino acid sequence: CASRASGVSSYNEQFF.

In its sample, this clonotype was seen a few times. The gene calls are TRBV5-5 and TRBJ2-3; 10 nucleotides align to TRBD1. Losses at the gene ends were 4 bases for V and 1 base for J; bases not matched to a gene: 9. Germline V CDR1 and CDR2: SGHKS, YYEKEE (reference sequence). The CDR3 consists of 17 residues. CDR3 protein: CASSPGQGLSGTDTQYF. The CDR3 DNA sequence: TGTGCCAGCAGCCCGGGACAGGGGTTGAGTGGCACAGATACGCAGTATTTT.

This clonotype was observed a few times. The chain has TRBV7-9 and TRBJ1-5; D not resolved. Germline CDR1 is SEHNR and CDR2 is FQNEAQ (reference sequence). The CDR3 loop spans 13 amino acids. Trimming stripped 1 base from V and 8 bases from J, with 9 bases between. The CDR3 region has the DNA TGTGCCAGCAGCTTAGGGGGAGCAGAGCCCCAGCATTTT. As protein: CASSLGGAEPQHF.

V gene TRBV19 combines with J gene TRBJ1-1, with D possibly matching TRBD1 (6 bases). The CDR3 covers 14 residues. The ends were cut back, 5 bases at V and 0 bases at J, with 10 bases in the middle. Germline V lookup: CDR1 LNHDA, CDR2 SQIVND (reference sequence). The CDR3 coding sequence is TGTGCCAGTAGTTACAGGGAATTGAACACTGAAGCTTTCTTT. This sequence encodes CASSYRELNTEAFF.